One sample yielded the 2 T cell receptor beta chains listed below, sequenced in a study of T cell clones after liver transplantation. Sequenced by immunoSEQ multiplex PCR; TCRdb stores in-frame clones only, minus some. The table shows around 78,000 clones, with 83% occurring only once. The source was CD4+ T cells from blood, collected at the 22-month timepoint. These receptors were collected from a human patient who received a liver transplant. T cells may partly derive from the graft donor.

This rearrangement joins TRBV4-1 to TRBJ2-1, with 13 bases identical to TRBD2. Germline-derived CDR1 and CDR2 are MGHRA and YSYEKL. Losses at the gene ends were 3 bases for V and 1 base for J; bases not matched to a gene: 3. The CDR3 loop spans 17 amino acids. The CDR3, as DNA: TGCGCCAGCAGCCAGGGACTAGCGGGGTTATCCTACAATGAGCAGTTCTTC. Translation: CASSQGLAGLSYNEQFF.

This clone was seen more than once but under ten times. The DNA for the CDR3 is TGTGCCAGTAGTATTACCGGGGTTGAACCCTACGAGCAGTACTTC. The encoded protein is CASSITGVEPYEQYF. J is TRBJ2-7 and V is TRBV19; D perhaps matches TRBD2 (5 bases). CDR3 length: 15 amino acids. Looked up from germline, CDR1 is LNHDA and CDR2 is SQIVND (reference sequence). V lost 3 bases and J 2 bases, leaving 14 bases between the germline ends.